A single sample gave rise to the 11 T cell receptor beta chains below, sequenced in a study of CD8 T cells in Susac syndrome. Random-hexamer reverse transcription was applied to roughly 0.5 to 1 ug RNA. TCRdb fed the immunoSEQ multiplex PCR reads into MiXCR, producing one record per CDR3 protein. The sample lists roughly 130,000 distinct CDR3 sequences; 85% to 95% were seen once. Input material: CD8+ T cells from PBMCs. Every receptor here comes from a human donor with Susac syndrome.

V is TRBV2 and J is TRBJ1-4, with TRBD1 identical over 7 bases. The V gene end was trimmed by 6 bases and the J gene end by 5 bases; junction bases not matched to a gene: 6. The CDR3 length is 14 residues. Germline V gives CDR1 SNHLY, CDR2 FYNNEI. The CDR3 here is CASSHRGENEKLFF. The CDR3 bases are TGTGCCAGCAGCCACAGGGGCGAAAATGAAAAACTGTTTTTT.

This rearrangement joins TRBV29-1 to TRBJ1-5; TRBD1 is a possible D gene (6 bases). Trimming took off 2 bases at V and 7 bases at J, with 12 bases between the two ends. Looked up from germline, CDR1 is SQVTM and CDR2 is ANQGSEA. The CDR3 runs 13 residues. Here the CDR3 reads CSVERGADQPQHF. The CDR3, as DNA: TGCAGCGTTGAAAGGGGGGCGGACCAGCCCCAGCATTTT.

The chain recombines TRBV13 with TRBJ2-3; TRBD2 agrees at 10 bases. The V gene's germline CDR1 is PRHDT and CDR2 FYEKMQ (reference sequence). CDR3 length: 16 amino acids. The junction had 7 bases not matched to a gene; V was cut back by 3 bases and J by 4 bases. The CDR3 DNA is TGTGCCAGCAGCTTGGGAGCGGGGGGGCCGGCAGATACGCAGTATTTT. Translated, it gives CASSLGAGGPADTQYF. Full variable domain (outside the CDR3, taken from reference TRBV13 and TRBJ2-3): AAGVIQSPRHLIKEKRETATLKCYPIPRHDTVYWYQQGPGQDPQFLISFYEKMQSDKGSIPDRFSAQQFSDYHSELNMSSLELGDSALYFCASSLGAGGPADTQYFGPGTRLTVL.

A single count supports this clonotype. The rearrangement joins TRBV4-3 to TRBJ2-1, with D hard to call. V shed 4 bases and J shed 0 bases, with 19 bases lying between them. This CDR3 is built from 18 residues. Looked up from germline, CDR1 is LGHNA and CDR2 is YSLEER. CDR3 sequence (DNA): TGCGCCAGCAGCCTCGGTCCACCCGAACGCCTCTCCTACAATGAGCAGTTCTTC. Amino acid sequence: CASSLGPPERLSYNEQFF.

The rearrangement joins TRBV20-1 to TRBJ1-2, with D tentatively TRBD1 (5 bases). The CDR3 extends over 15 amino acids. V was clipped by 1 base and J by 8 bases, with 20 bases between them. Germline V gives CDR1 DFQATT, CDR2 SNEGSKA (reference sequence). In nucleotides, the CDR3 is TGCAGTGCTAGAGCCGGACGGGGGATGATTGCAGGCTACACCTTC. The encoded protein is CSARAGRGMIAGYTF.

The rearrangement joins TRBV9 to TRBJ1-2; D possibly corresponds to TRBD1 (6 bases). This CDR3 region has 16 residues. Germline loops: CDR1 SGDLS, CDR2 YYNGEE. The V end lost 4 bases, the J end lost 4 bases, and 20 bases lay between the germline ends. CDR3 region: CASSSLLRGSPYGYTF. CDR3 nucleotides: TGTGCCAGCAGCTCCCTCCTCAGGGGTAGTCCCTATGGCTACACCTTC.

This clonotype showed up just once. The chain couples TRBV29-1 to TRBJ2-1; possibly TRBD2 for D (7 bases). This CDR3 spans 14 amino acids. In germline, CDR1 is SQVTM, CDR2 ANQGSEA. The V end was cut by 7 bases, the J end by 4 bases, with 17 bases between. This CDR3 reads CSAFSGEGYNEQFF. CDR3 DNA sequence: TGCAGCGCTTTTTCAGGGGAGGGATACAATGAGCAGTTCTTC.

The chain carries TRBV20-1 and TRBJ2-7; D is ambiguous. V shed 0 bases and J shed 6 bases, with 3 bases lying between them. Germline CDR1 DFQATT, CDR2 SNEGSKA (reference sequence). The CDR3 has 10 amino acids. The CDR3, as DNA: TGCAGTGCTAGAGATGGCGAGCAGTACTTC. This encodes CSARDGEQYF.

The chain combines TRBV9 with TRBJ2-5; 9 nucleotides line up with TRBD2. From germline, CDR1 is SGDLS and CDR2 YYNGEE. V was clipped by 2 bases and J by 2 bases; unmatched bases: 7. The CDR3 runs 16 residues. In nucleotides, the CDR3 is TGTGCCAGCAGCGTTAGCGGGGGAGCTTATCAAGAGACCCAGTACTTC. Translation gives CASSVSGGAYQETQYF.

The CDR3 region is CASSLKGQGVLVDQPQHF. The CDR3 DNA reads TGTGCCAGTAGTCTGAAGGGACAGGGCGTTCTCGTTGATCAGCCCCAGCATTTT. The rearrangement joins TRBV19 to TRBJ1-5, with 9 bases aligning to TRBD1. Germline V gene lookup returns CDR1 LNHDA and CDR2 SQIVND (reference sequence). The length of the CDR3 is 18 residues. V shed 5 bases and J 5 bases; nucleotides not matched to a gene: 16.

The genes are TRBV5-1 and TRBJ1-5; 7 positions match TRBD1. Trimming at V came to 1 base and at J to 11 bases, leaving 12 bases not matched to a gene. Germline-derived CDR1 and CDR2 are SGHRS and YFSETQ. The CDR3 extends over 15 amino acids. In nucleotides, the CDR3 is TGCGCCAGCAGCTTGTGGGCAGGGGCCAGGGGGACCCAGCATTTT. The encoded protein is CASSLWAGARGTQHF. Variable domain in full (rest from reference TRBV5-1 and TRBJ1-5): KAGVTQTPRYLIKTRGQQVTLSCSPISGHRSVSWYQQTPGQGLQFLFEYFSETQRNKGNFPGRFSGRQFSNSRSEMNVSTLELGDSALYLCASSLWAGARGTQHFGDGTRLSIL.